The rows below give T cell receptor beta chains drawn from one sample of a study of beta chain features in type 1 diabetes. This table comes from immunoSEQ multiplex PCR, and its TCRdb copy is limited to in-frame clones, with some not included. The repertoire holds about 640,000 clones, about an eighth seen once, with over 0.1% in the top ten. The sequenced material came from naive CD4+ T cells from blood. All receptors derive from a man aged 25 to 45 with type 1 diabetes. CDR3s include the opening cysteine and the closing phenylalanine or tryptophan. D genes are given only for firm matches. Only some rows state a clone size, as once, few, many or a class for expanded clones.

D gene	V gene	clone size	CDR3 length	J gene	CDR3 protein	CDR3 DNA
.	TRBV9	.	17	TRBJ2-6	CASSGSGSEAGANVLTF	TGTGCCAGCAGCGGATCTGGGAGTGAGGCCGGGGCCAACGTCCTGACTTTC
TRBD1	TRBV30	few	13	TRBJ1-5	CAWAGTGTQPQHF	TGTGCCTGGGCCGGGACAGGGACTCAGCCCCAGCATTTT
TRBD1	TRBV29-1	.	15	TRBJ1-1	CSVEGGTGGDTEAFF	TGCAGCGTTGAAGGAGGGACAGGGGGGGACACTGAAGCTTTCTTT
.	TRBV20-1	few	11	TRBJ1-2	CSARVENGYTF	TGCAGTGCTAGAGTGGAAAATGGCTACACCTTC
.	TRBV5-6	few	15	TRBJ2-5	CASSLNGRAGETQYF	TGTGCCAGCAGCTTGAATGGCAGGGCCGGAGAGACCCAGTACTTC
TRBD2	TRBV5-4	.	16	TRBJ2-5	CASSLAPAGGQETQYF	TGTGCCAGCAGCTTGGCCCCAGCGGGGGGCCAAGAGACCCAGTACTTC
.	TRBV4-2	few	16	TRBJ2-2	CASSQASGRGTGELFF	TGTGCCAGCAGCCAAGCCTCGGGGCGGGGAACCGGGGAGCTGTTTTTT
.	TRBV10-3	.	14	TRBJ2-3	CAISVGGHTDTQYF	TGTGCCATCAGTGTCGGCGGCCACACAGATACGCAGTATTTT
.	TRBV20-1	few	10	TRBJ1-2	CSAVGNGYTF	TGCAGCGCGGTAGGGAATGGCTACACCTTC
.	TRBV7-2	few	14	TRBJ1-4	CASSFTAANEKLFF	TGTGCCAGCAGCTTCACAGCGGCTAATGAAAAACTGTTTTTT
.	TRBV13	.	16	TRBJ2-7	CASIPRSWGRISEQYF	TGTGCCAGCATCCCTAGGTCGTGGGGACGGATCTCCGAGCAGTACTTC
.	TRBV27	.	15	TRBJ2-3	CASRRDTGLTDTQYF	TGTGCCAGCAGACGCGACACTGGTCTCACAGATACGCAGTATTTT
.	TRBV9	.	16	TRBJ2-1	CASSPEEENSYNEQFF	TGTGCCAGCAGCCCCGAGGAGGAAAACTCCTACAATGAGCAGTTCTTC
TRBD1	TRBV11-2	.	15	TRBJ1-3	CASSQRTGDARGFEF	TGTGCCAGCAGCCAGAGGACAGGGGACGCCAGGGGATTTGAGTTT
.	TRBV6-1	.	14	TRBJ2-6	CASSGGSGANVLTF	TGTGCCAGCAGTGGAGGGTCTGGGGCCAACGTCCTGACTTTC
.	TRBV6-1	few	14	TRBJ1-2	CASSGIDRRSGYTF	TGTGCCAGCAGTGGGATCGACAGGCGATCCGGCTACACCTTC
.	TRBV5-4	few	16	TRBJ2-3	CASSGGRPPYTDTQYF	TGTGCCAGCAGCGGGGGAAGGCCTCCCTACACAGATACGCAGTATTTT
TRBD1	TRBV4-3	few	13	TRBJ1-2	CASSPGQNYGYTF	TGCGCCAGCAGCCCGGGACAGAACTATGGCTACACCTTC
TRBD1	TRBV4-3	few	14	TRBJ2-7	CASSQRTGSYEQYF	TGCGCCAGCAGCCAAAGGACAGGGTCCTACGAGCAGTACTTC
.	TRBV6-1	.	14	TRBJ1-6	CASLGGHTNSPLHF	TGTGCCAGCTTAGGCGGACATACTAATTCACCCCTCCACTTT
.	TRBV5-1	few	14	TRBJ1-3	CASSLEGIGNTIYF	TGCGCCAGCAGCTTGGAGGGGATCGGAAACACCATATATTTT
.	TRBV19	.	16	TRBJ1-3	CASSIGDTRSGNTIYF	TGTGCCAGTAGTATCGGGGACACCCGCTCTGGAAACACCATATATTTT
.	TRBV5-4	.	16	TRBJ2-2	CASSSPGRVDTGELFF	TGTGCCAGCTCCTCCCCGGGCAGGGTCGACACCGGGGAGCTGTTTTTT
.	TRBV6-6	few	13	TRBJ1-5	CASSSYGNQPQHF	TGTGCCAGCAGTTCCTATGGCAATCAGCCCCAGCATTTT
.	TRBV6-6	few	12	TRBJ2-1	CASSTLANEQFF	TGTGCCAGCAGTACCCTGGCCAATGAGCAGTTCTTC
.	TRBV4-3	.	15	TRBJ2-5	CASSRSERGSGTQYF	TGCGCCAGCAGCCGTTCGGAGCGAGGGTCAGGGACCCAGTACTTC
.	TRBV5-4	.	16	TRBJ2-3	CASSPAGAPSTDTQYF	TGTGCCAGCAGCCCCGCAGGGGCCCCTAGCACAGATACGCAGTATTTT
.	TRBV4-3	few	15	TRBJ2-7	CASSQERLVSYEQYF	TGCGCCAGCAGCCAAGAGCGTTTAGTTTCCTACGAGCAGTACTTC
TRBD1	TRBV6-5	few	14	TRBJ2-7	CASRYRGDSYEQYF	TGTGCCAGCAGATACAGGGGCGACTCCTACGAGCAGTACTTC
.	TRBV20-1	few	11	TRBJ2-3	CSASRGDTQYF	TGCAGTGCTAGTCGGGGGGATACGCAGTATTTT
.	TRBV28	few	14	TRBJ1-2	CASSLHSQTYGYTF	TGTGCCAGCAGTTTACACAGTCAGACCTATGGCTACACCTTC
.	TRBV11-1	.	14	TRBJ2-5	CASSLRTVPETQYF	TGTGCCAGCAGCCTCAGGACAGTCCCAGAGACCCAGTACTTC
TRBD2	TRBV7-2	few	16	TRBJ2-3	CASSNSGGVTSNTQYF	TGTGCCAGCAGCAATAGCGGGGGGGTTACTTCAAATACGCAGTATTTT
.	TRBV30	.	14	TRBJ1-5	CAWGKDVSNQPQHF	TGTGCCTGGGGCAAGGACGTTAGCAATCAGCCCCAGCATTTT
TRBD1	TRBV6-5	few	14	TRBJ1-5	CASRGTGDNQPQHF	TGTGCCAGCAGAGGGACAGGAGACAATCAGCCCCAGCATTTT
.	TRBV5-8	once	13	TRBJ1-1	CATRIVQNTEAFF	TGTGCCACCCGAATCGTCCAGAACACTGAAGCTTTCTTT
TRBD1	TRBV5-1	few	14	TRBJ1-2	CASSLGTGSSGYTF	TGCGCCAGCAGCTTGGGGACAGGGTCGTCCGGCTACACCTTC
.	TRBV5-1	few	15	TRBJ1-4	CASSLSGGTNEKLFF	TGCGCCAGCAGCTTAAGTGGGGGTACTAATGAAAAACTGTTTTTT
.	TRBV2	.	14	TRBJ1-2	CASSSQLGASGYTF	TGTGCCAGCAGTTCCCAATTAGGCGCGAGCGGCTACACCTTC